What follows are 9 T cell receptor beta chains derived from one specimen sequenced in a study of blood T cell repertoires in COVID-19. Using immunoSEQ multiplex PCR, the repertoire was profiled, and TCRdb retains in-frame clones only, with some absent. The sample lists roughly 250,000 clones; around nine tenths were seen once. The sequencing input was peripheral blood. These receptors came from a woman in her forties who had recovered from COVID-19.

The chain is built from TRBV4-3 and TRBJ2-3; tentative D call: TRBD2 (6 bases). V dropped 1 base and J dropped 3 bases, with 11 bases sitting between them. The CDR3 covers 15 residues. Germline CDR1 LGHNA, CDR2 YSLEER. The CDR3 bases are TGCGCCAGCAGCCAAGCCGGAGGGCCAACAGATACGCAGTATTTT. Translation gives CASSQAGGPTDTQYF.

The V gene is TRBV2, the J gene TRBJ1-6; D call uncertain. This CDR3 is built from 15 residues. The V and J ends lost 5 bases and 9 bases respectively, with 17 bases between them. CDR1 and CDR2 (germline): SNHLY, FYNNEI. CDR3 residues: CASSRWEGGTSPLHF. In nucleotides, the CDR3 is TGTGCCAGCAGTAGGTGGGAGGGAGGTACTTCACCCCTCCACTTT. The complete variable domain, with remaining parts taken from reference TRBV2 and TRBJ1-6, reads EPEVTQTPSHQVTQMGQEVILRCVPISNHLYFYWYRQILGQKVEFLVSFYNNEISEKSEIFDDQFSVERPDGSNFTLKIRSTKLEDSAMYFCASSRWEGGTSPLHFGNGTRLTVT.

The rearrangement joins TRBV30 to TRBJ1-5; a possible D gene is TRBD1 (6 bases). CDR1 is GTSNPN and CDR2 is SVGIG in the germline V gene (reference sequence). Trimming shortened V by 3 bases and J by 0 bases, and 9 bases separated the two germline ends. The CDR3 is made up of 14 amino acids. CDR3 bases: TGTGCCTGGAGAGACAGGTTTAGCAATCAGCCCCAGCATTTT. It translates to CAWRDRFSNQPQHF.

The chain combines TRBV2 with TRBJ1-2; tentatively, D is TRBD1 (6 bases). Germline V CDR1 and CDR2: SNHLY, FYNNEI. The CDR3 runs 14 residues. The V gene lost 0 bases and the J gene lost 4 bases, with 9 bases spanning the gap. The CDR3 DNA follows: TGTGCCAGCAGTGAAGCAGGGGGTCCCTATGGCTACACCTTC. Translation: CASSEAGGPYGYTF.

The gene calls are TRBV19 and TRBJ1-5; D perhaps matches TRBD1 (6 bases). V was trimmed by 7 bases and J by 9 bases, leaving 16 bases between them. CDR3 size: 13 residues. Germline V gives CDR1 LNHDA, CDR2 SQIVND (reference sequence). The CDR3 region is CASKAEGDTPQHF. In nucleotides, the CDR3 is TGTGCCAGTAAGGCCGAGGGGGATACGCCCCAGCATTTT.

The CDR3 region has the DNA TGTGCCAGTAGTATGGAGCCTTACTATGGCTACACCTTC. Translated, it gives CASSMEPYYGYTF. The chain couples TRBV19 to TRBJ1-2; D gene uncertain. Trimming pared 3 bases from V and 3 bases from J, leaving 8 bases between. This CDR3 region has 13 residues. The germline CDR1 and CDR2 sequences are LNHDA and SQIVND (reference sequence).

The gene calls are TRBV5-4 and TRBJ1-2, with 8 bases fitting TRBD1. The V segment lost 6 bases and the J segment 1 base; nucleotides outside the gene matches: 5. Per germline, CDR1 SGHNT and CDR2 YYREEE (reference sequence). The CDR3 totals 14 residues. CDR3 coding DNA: TGTGCCAGCACCTCGGACAGGGTTAACTATGGCTACACCTTC. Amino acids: CASTSDRVNYGYTF.

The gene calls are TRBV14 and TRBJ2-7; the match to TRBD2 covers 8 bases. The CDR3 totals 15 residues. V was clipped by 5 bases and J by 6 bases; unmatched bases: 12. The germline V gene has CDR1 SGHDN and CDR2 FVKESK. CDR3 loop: CASSERERFKGEQYF. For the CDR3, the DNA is TGTGCCAGCAGCGAGCGGGAGCGGTTTAAGGGCGAGCAGTACTTC.

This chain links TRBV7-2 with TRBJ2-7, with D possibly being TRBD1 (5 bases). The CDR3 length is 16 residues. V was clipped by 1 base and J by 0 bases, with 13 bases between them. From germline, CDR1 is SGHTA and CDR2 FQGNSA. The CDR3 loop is CASSLDGTGSSYEQYF. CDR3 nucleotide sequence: TGTGCCAGCAGCTTAGATGGTACAGGCAGCTCCTACGAGCAGTACTTC.